The T cell receptor (beta chain) under discussion was sequenced for a study of blood T cell repertoires in COVID-19. Study as a whole: From T cells, B-cell-depleted T cells, or PBMCs came the material, which was cDNA or gDNA.

The CDR3 runs 13 residues. Per germline, CDR1 SGHKS and CDR2 YYEKEE (reference sequence). The V end was cut by 4 bases, the J end by 1 base, with 8 bases between. In the original processing: Estimates of nucleated cell counts were drawn from the amplification of reference gene primers. Libraries were prepared by immunoSEQ multiplex PCR; TCRdb keeps only in-frame clonotypes and omits some of them. That table supplies the V and J calls and clone size; D and trimming were determined from the DNA. The data show approximately 120,000 clones, about 85% seen once. V gene TRBV5-5 combines with J gene TRBJ2-5; D is ambiguous. The clonotype originates from a woman of 80 years or more with acute or convalescent COVID-19. Source material: peripheral blood. DNA of the CDR3: TGTGCCAGCAGCATAACTCTCCAAGAGACCCAGTACTTC. Its protein is CASSITLQETQYF. Using reference TRBV5-5 and TRBJ2-5 for the parts outside the CDR3, the full variable domain is DAGVTQSPTHLIKTRGQQVTLRCSPISGHKSVSWYQQVLGQGPQFIFQYYEKEERGRGNFPDRFSARQFPNYSSELNVNALLLGDSALYLCASSITLQETQYFGPGTRLLVL.